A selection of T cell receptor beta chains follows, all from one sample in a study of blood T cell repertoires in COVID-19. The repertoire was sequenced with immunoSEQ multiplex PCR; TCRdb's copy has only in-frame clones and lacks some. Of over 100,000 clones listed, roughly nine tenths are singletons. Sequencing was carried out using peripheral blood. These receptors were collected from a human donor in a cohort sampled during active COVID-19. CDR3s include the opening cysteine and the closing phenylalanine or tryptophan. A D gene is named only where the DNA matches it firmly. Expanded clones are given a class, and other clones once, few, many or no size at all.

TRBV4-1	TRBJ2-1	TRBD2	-	CASSRTPGTSGPPYNEQFF	TGCGCCAGCAGCCGTACCCCCGGGACTAGCGGGCCTCCCTACAATGAGCAGTTCTTC
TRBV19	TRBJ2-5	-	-	CASTSNRNQETQYF	TGTGCCAGTACGTCGAACAGAAATCAAGAGACCCAGTACTTC
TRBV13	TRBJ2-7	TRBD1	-	CASSTRTGRYEQYF	TGTGCCAGCAGCACCCGGACAGGGCGCTACGAGCAGTACTTC
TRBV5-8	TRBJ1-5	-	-	CASSGGGGNQPQHF	TGTGCCAGCAGCGGTGGGGGGGGAAATCAGCCCCAGCATTTT
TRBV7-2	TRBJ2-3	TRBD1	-	CASSRQTGTGGGTQYF	TGTGCCAGCAGCCGCCAGACCGGGACAGGGGGTGGTACGCAGTATTTT
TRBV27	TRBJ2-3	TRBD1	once	CASKPVGQGPDTQYF	TGTGCCAGTAAACCGGTGGGACAGGGTCCAGATACGCAGTATTTT
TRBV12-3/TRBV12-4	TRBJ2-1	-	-	CASSFGHPEQFF	TGTGCCAGCAGTTTTGGACACCCTGAGCAGTTCTTC
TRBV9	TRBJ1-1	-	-	CASSVGWGVATEAFF	TGTGCCAGCAGCGTAGGGTGGGGGGTTGCCACTGAAGCTTTCTTT
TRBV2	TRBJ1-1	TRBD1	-	CASTLLPGQGSEAFF	TGTGCCAGCACCCTACTCCCGGGACAGGGGTCTGAAGCTTTCTTT
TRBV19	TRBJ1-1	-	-	CASSTFRGQNTEAFF	TGTGCCAGTAGTACGTTTCGGGGTCAGAACACTGAAGCTTTCTTT
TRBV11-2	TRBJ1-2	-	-	CASSPGPLYGYTF	TGTGCCAGCAGCCCAGGGCCCCTCTATGGCTACACCTTC
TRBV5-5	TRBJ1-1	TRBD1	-	CASSLLPRGQVGNTEAFF	TGTGCCAGCAGCCTGCTCCCCAGGGGGCAGGTTGGCAACACTGAAGCTTTCTTT
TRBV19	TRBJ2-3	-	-	CASSIWGPTTDTQYF	TGTGCCAGTAGTATCTGGGGGCCCACCACAGATACGCAGTATTTT
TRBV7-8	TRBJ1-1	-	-	CASSLVGRNTEAFF	TGTGCCAGCAGCTTAGTTGGGCGGAACACTGAAGCTTTCTTT
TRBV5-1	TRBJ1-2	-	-	CASGGTNYGYTF	TGCGCCAGCGGCGGGACTAACTATGGCTACACCTTC
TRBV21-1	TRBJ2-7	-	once	CASSKKAGANSYEQYF	TGTGCCAGCAGCAAAAAAGCGGGGGCAAATTCCTACGAGCAGTACTTC
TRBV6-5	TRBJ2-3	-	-	CASSYSLSDTQYF	TGTGCCAGCAGTTACTCTCTTTCAGATACGCAGTATTTT
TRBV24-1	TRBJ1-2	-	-	CATSDSGSYGYTF	TGTGCCACCAGTGACTCCGGGTCCTATGGCTACACCTTC
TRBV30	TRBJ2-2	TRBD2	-	CAWEGGLAGVAGELFF	TGTGCCTGGGAGGGTGGGCTAGCGGGAGTCGCCGGGGAGCTGTTTTTT
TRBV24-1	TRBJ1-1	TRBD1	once	CATQGGKNTEAFF	TGTGCCACCCAGGGGGGCAAGAACACTGAAGCTTTCTTT
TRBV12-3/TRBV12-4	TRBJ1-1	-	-	CASSPYTEAFF	TGTGCCAGCAGCCCGTACACTGAAGCTTTCTTT
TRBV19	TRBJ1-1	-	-	CASTLPGLTEAFF	TGTGCCAGCACACTACCAGGGTTAACTGAAGCTTTCTTT
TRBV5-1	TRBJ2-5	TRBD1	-	CASRGQGALETQYF	TGCGCCAGCCGTGGGCAGGGGGCTTTAGAGACCCAGTACTTC
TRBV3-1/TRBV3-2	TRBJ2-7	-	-	CASSDTLPPNRRYEQYF	TGTGCCAGCAGCGATACCCTACCACCAAACAGACGGTACGAGCAGTACTTC
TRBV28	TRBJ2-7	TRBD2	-	CASSLGTSGSYEQYF	TGTGCCAGCAGTTTAGGGACTAGCGGGAGCTACGAGCAGTACTTC
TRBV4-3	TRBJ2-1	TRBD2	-	CASSLLAGEQFF	TGCGCCAGCAGCCTGCTAGCGGGGGAGCAGTTCTTC
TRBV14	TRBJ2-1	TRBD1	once	CASSSGGREQFF	TGTGCCAGCAGTTCAGGGGGTCGTGAGCAGTTCTTC
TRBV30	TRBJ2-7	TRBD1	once	CAWSGDDRAVGEQYF	TGTGCCTGGAGTGGGGACGACAGGGCTGTAGGCGAGCAGTACTTC
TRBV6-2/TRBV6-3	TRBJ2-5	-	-	CASSYGGARETQYF	TGTGCCAGCAGTTATGGGGGGGCCAGGGAGACCCAGTACTTC
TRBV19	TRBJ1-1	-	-	CASSIGRRRGTEAFF	TGTGCCAGTAGTATAGGGAGACGTAGGGGCACTGAAGCTTTCTTT
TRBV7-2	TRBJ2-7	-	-	CASSSLPGAYEQYF	TGTGCCAGCAGCTCTCTACCGGGGGCCTACGAGCAGTACTTC
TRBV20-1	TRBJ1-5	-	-	CSASGQSNQPQHF	TGCAGTGCTAGTGGGCAGAGCAATCAGCCCCAGCATTTT
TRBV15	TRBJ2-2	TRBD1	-	CATSTRDSANTGELFF	TGTGCCACCAGTACAAGGGACAGCGCGAACACCGGGGAGCTGTTTTTT
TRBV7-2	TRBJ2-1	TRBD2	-	CASSLFRTSGAYNEQFF	TGTGCCAGCAGCTTATTTCGAACTAGCGGGGCCTACAATGAGCAGTTCTTC
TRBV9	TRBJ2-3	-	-	CASSVAAGADTDTQYF	TGTGCCAGCAGCGTAGCTGCCGGAGCGGACACAGATACGCAGTATTTT
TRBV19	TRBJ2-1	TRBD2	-	CASDSGSSYNEQFF	TGTGCCAGTGATAGCGGGAGCTCCTACAATGAGCAGTTCTTC
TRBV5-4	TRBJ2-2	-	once	CASSKGHVNTGELFF	TGTGCCAGCAGCAAGGGACATGTGAACACCGGGGAGCTGTTTTTT
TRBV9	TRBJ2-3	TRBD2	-	CASSVGPSGYSTDTQYF	TGTGCCAGCAGCGTCGGACCTAGCGGATATAGCACAGATACGCAGTATTTT
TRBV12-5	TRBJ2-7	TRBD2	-	CATQGLAGSSYEQYF	TGTGCTACCCAGGGACTAGCGGGGTCCTCCTACGAGCAGTACTTC
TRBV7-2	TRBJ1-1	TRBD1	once	CASLRDRGRNTEAFF	TGTGCCAGCCTCCGGGACAGGGGACGTAACACTGAAGCTTTCTTT
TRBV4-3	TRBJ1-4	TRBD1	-	CASSQGGQVGEKLFF	TGCGCCAGCAGCCAAGGGGGACAGGTGGGCGAAAAACTGTTTTTT
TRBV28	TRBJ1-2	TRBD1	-	CASSYYRDRGNYGYTF	TGTGCCAGCAGCTATTACCGGGACAGGGGGAACTATGGCTACACCTTC
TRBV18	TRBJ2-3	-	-	CASSPKGQGTTDTQYF	TGTGCCAGCTCACCAAAGGGGCAGGGGACCACAGATACGCAGTATTTT
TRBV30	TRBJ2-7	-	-	CASDRDFSYEQYF	TGTGCATCCGACCGGGACTTTTCCTACGAGCAGTACTTC
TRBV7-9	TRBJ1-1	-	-	CASSLFRTGTEAFF	TGTGCCAGCAGCTTATTCCGGACGGGGACTGAAGCTTTCTTT
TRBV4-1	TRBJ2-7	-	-	CASSQAGLADHEQYF	TGCGCCAGCAGCCAAGCAGGACTCGCGGACCACGAGCAGTACTTC
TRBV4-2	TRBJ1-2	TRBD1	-	CASSPRPRTGINYGYTF	TGTGCCAGCAGCCCGCGACCTCGGACAGGGATCAACTATGGCTACACCTTC
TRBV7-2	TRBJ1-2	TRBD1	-	CASSTRQGAEFGYTF	TGTGCCAGCAGCACCCGACAGGGGGCAGAGTTTGGCTACACCTTC
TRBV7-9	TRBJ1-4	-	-	CASSFRGKRTNEKLFF	TGTGCCAGCAGCTTCAGGGGCAAGAGAACTAATGAAAAACTGTTTTTT